This passage covers 18 T cell receptor beta chains from one sample sequenced in a study of blood T cell repertoires in COVID-19. Assay: immunoSEQ multiplex PCR; the TCRdb copy retains only in-frame clones and omits some. The sample consists of about 130,000 clones, around nine tenths of them appearing once. Sequencing was performed on PBMCs or T cells enriched from blood (not recorded which). The receptors originated from a woman aged 45 to 65 who had recovered from COVID-19.

The V call is TRBV5-1, the J call TRBJ2-7, with 9 bases that match TRBD2. V lost 1 base to trimming and J lost 2 bases; unmatched junction nucleotides: 4. CDR3 length: 15 residues. The germline V gene has CDR1 SGHRS and CDR2 YFSETQ. The CDR3 loop is CASSLRGGGAYEQYF. The CDR3 DNA is TGCGCCAGCAGCTTGAGGGGCGGGGGGGCCTACGAGCAGTACTTC.

This chain links TRBV6-2 or TRBV6-3 with TRBJ1-1, with D possibly TRBD1 on 5 matching bases. CDR1 MNHEY and CDR2 SVGEGT come from the germline V gene. Trimming removed 5 bases at V and 0 bases at J, with 22 bases between. The CDR3 spans 18 residues. The CDR3 sequence: CASSLPPVRRGMNTEAFF. For the CDR3, the DNA is TGTGCCAGCAGTCTCCCACCTGTCCGGCGGGGCATGAACACTGAAGCTTTCTTT.

The genes are TRBV4-3 and TRBJ2-1, with TRBD2 matching over 15 bases. Germline V gene sequence: CDR1 LGHNA, CDR2 YSLEER. The length of the CDR3 is 16 residues. The V segment lost 4 bases and the J segment 9 bases; nucleotides outside the gene matches: 7. The CDR3 sequence is CASSPRTSGGGGEQFF. The CDR3 coding sequence is TGCGCCAGCAGCCCTCGGACTAGCGGGGGGGGTGGTGAGCAGTTCTTC.

The genes are TRBV5-4 and TRBJ2-2, with 13 positions matching TRBD2. V was pared by 4 bases and J by 6 bases, with 3 bases of the junction left unmatched. Germline values: CDR1 SGHNT, CDR2 YYREEE (reference sequence). This CDR3 comprises 15 residues. The CDR3 is CASSLGTSGAGELFF. CDR3 nucleotide sequence: TGTGCCAGCAGCCTTGGGACTAGCGGGGCCGGGGAGCTGTTTTTT.

The chain joins TRBV5-8 to TRBJ1-1; D unclear. CDR1 and CDR2 from the germline V gene are SGHTS and YDEGEE. The CDR3 spans 17 residues. Trimming removed 0 bases at V and 0 bases at J, with 15 bases between. The CDR3 DNA reads TGTGCCAGCAGCTTGGCCGTCGCTCGGGATGTGAACACTGAAGCTTTCTTT. This gives the protein CASSLAVARDVNTEAFF.

This sequence joins TRBV28 and TRBJ1-1; no reliable D call. CDR1 is MDHEN, CDR2 SYDVKM, per germline. The CDR3 extends over 12 amino acids. V dropped 7 bases and J dropped 6 bases, with 12 bases sitting between them. CDR3 coding DNA: TGTGCCAGCACTACTAGGGTGGCTGAAGCTTTCTTT. Translating it yields CASTTRVAEAFF.

The chain couples TRBV7-6 to TRBJ2-5; D ambiguous. CDR3 length equals 14 residues. Trimming took off 1 base at V and 4 bases at J, with 10 bases between the two ends. Germline CDR1 is SGHVS and CDR2 is FNYEAQ. The CDR3 coding sequence is TGTGCCAGCAGCTTAGGTGCCTTCGGAGAGACCCAGTACTTC. As protein: CASSLGAFGETQYF.

This clone was picked up a small number of times. The chain carries TRBV11-2 and TRBJ1-5; a possible D gene is TRBD1 (6 bases). The germline V gene has CDR1 SGHAT and CDR2 FQNNGV. This CDR3 is built from 15 residues. Trimming took 0 bases from V and 4 from J, leaving 10 bases between them. Written as DNA, the CDR3 is TGTGCCAGCAGCTTAGAAGGGACATCAAATCAGCCCCAGCATTTT. It is translated as CASSLEGTSNQPQHF. Full variable domain (rest looked up from reference TRBV11-2 and TRBJ1-5): EAGVAQSPRYKIIEKRQSVAFWCNPISGHATLYWYQQILGQGPKLLIQFQNNGVVDDSQLPKDRFSAERLKGVDSTLKIQPAKLEDSAVYLCASSLEGTSNQPQHFGDGTRLSIL.

The V call is TRBV7-3, the J call TRBJ2-7; 12 nucleotides line up with TRBD2. The V gene's germline CDR1 is SGHTA and CDR2 FQGTGA. CDR3 length: 14 amino acids. Germline trimming cut 5 bases from V and 4 bases from J; bases unmatched to any gene: 3. As DNA, the CDR3 is TGTGCCAGCAGCCCCGGACTAGCGGGGTACGAGCAGTACTTC. This translates into CASSPGLAGYEQYF.

The chain couples TRBV9 to TRBJ2-3, with TRBD2 matching 15 bases. The V and J ends lost 3 bases and 4 bases, in that order; junction bases with no gene match: 9. CDR3 length: 18 amino acids. The V gene's germline CDR1 is SGDLS and CDR2 YYNGEE. The CDR3 bases are TGTGCCAGCAGCGGGGGACTAGCGGGGGGACTAGCGGCAGATACGCAGTATTTT. Translation gives CASSGGLAGGLAADTQYF.

This chain connects TRBV7-9 to TRBJ1-5; the D gene is possibly TRBD1 (6 bases). Germline V lookup: CDR1 SEHNR, CDR2 FQNEAQ (reference sequence). Between the trimmed V and J ends, which lost 4 bases and 6 bases, there was a span of 13 bases. This CDR3 has 14 residues. CDR3 nucleotides: TGTGCCAGCAGCTACGGGGGGGCAGGTCAGCCCCAGCATTTT. It is translated as CASSYGGAGQPQHF.

The chain recombines TRBV5-1 with TRBJ1-6; 10 nucleotides match TRBD1. The CDR3 sequence is 18 residues long. Unmatched junction bases numbered 13, after V lost 6 bases and J lost 4 bases. CDR1 is SGHRS, CDR2 YFSETQ, per germline. CDR3 coding DNA: TGCGCCAGCACTCCTCACGGGACAGGGGAAAGGTATAATTCACCCCTCCACTTT. Translation: CASTPHGTGERYNSPLHF. Full variable domain (missing parts from reference TRBV5-1 and TRBJ1-6): KAGVTQTPRYLIKTRGQQVTLSCSPISGHRSVSWYQQTPGQGLQFLFEYFSETQRNKGNFPGRFSGRQFSNSRSEMNVSTLELGDSALYLCASTPHGTGERYNSPLHFGNGTRLTVT.

This clone was seen only once. The gene calls are TRBV6-2 or TRBV6-3 and TRBJ2-7; 7 bases align to TRBD1. CDR1 MNHEY and CDR2 SVGEGT come from the germline V gene. V shed 5 bases and J 7 bases; nucleotides not matched to a gene: 17. The CDR3 runs 16 residues. CDR3 sequence reads: CASSQDRAPESGEQYF. In nucleotides, the CDR3 is TGTGCCAGCAGTCAAGACAGGGCCCCCGAGTCGGGGGAGCAGTACTTC.

This clone has only a few counts. The rearrangement uses TRBV29-1 and TRBJ1-5, with D possibly being TRBD1 (6 bases). Germline V gives CDR1 SQVTM, CDR2 ANQGSEA. CDR3 length: 13 residues. Trimming cost V 7 bases and J 2 bases, with 12 bases left between them. In DNA, the CDR3 is TGCAGCGCCCTGGCAGGGGGCAATCAGCCCCAGCATTTT. Encoded protein: CSALAGGNQPQHF.

This chain connects TRBV5-1 to TRBJ2-5; D may be TRBD2 (7 bases). Germline lookup yields CDR1 SGHRS and CDR2 YFSETQ. This CDR3 has 15 residues. Trimming removed 0 bases at V and 2 bases at J, with 11 bases between. In DNA, the CDR3 is TGCGCCAGCAGCTTGGGGCGGGGGCTACAAGAGACCCAGTACTTC. Protein product: CASSLGRGLQETQYF.

The gene calls are TRBV28 and TRBJ1-2, with a possible D match to TRBD1 (5 bases). The germline V gene encodes CDR1 MDHEN and CDR2 SYDVKM. Trimming stripped 8 bases from V and 4 bases from J, with 17 bases between. The CDR3 runs to 14 residues. The CDR3 DNA follows: TGTGCCAGCCAGGGTGGAGGGGCAAGCTATGGCTACACCTTC. Its translation: CASQGGGASYGYTF.

The chain carries TRBV7-9 and TRBJ1-5, with a tentative D call TRBD1 (5 bases). With 1 base removed from V and 5 bases from J, the gap between germline ends came to 9 bases. This CDR3 spans 14 amino acids. Germline assignment: CDR1 SEHNR and CDR2 FQNEAQ (reference sequence). CDR3 loop: CASSLGQGDQPQHF. DNA for the CDR3: TGTGCCAGCAGCTTAGGGCAGGGCGATCAGCCCCAGCATTTT. The full variable domain, rest sourced from reference TRBV7-9 and TRBJ1-5, is DTGVSQNPRHKITKRGQNVTFRCDPISEHNRLYWYRQTLGQGPEFLTYFQNEAQLEKSRLLSDRFSAERPKGSFSTLEIQRTEQGDSAMYLCASSLGQGDQPQHFGDGTRLSIL.

The chain carries TRBV5-6 and TRBJ2-3; 9 nucleotides agree with TRBD1. The CDR3 sequence is 17 residues long. Looked up from germline, CDR1 is SGHDT and CDR2 is YYEEEE. The ends lost 6 bases at V and 6 bases at J; junction bases unmatched: 17. CDR3 region: CASNSVGTGNITDTQYF. The CDR3 bases are TGTGCCAGCAACTCGGTCGGGACAGGGAATATTACGGATACGCAGTATTTT.